The 4 T cell receptor beta chains below were found in one sample sequenced in a study of shared clonotypes between healthy human individuals (dated by TCRdb to the early 2020s). Receptor amplification or capture employed the immunoSEQ multiplex PCR assay. TCRdb carries this immuneACCESS record with in-frame sequences only. Its versions omit some clonotypes, under half of them owing to an unresolved V gene in the studies checked, with the rest unexplained. This sample has around 640,000 clones in its table, and about 96% of those were observed once. About 0.12% of the sample is held by the ten biggest clonotypes. CD8 naive samples consisted of CD45RO-negative cells that were positively selected for CCR7, yielding a CD45RA+CCR7+ population without TemRA cells. The sample consisted of naive CD8+ T cells sorted from blood. This sample's cell subset or site label indicates: CD45RA+CCR7+. The receptors here all came from a woman in her 30s in good health.

With regard to this clone: The sample holds other DNA sequences that translate to the same CDR3. V gene TRBV6-5 combines with J gene TRBJ2-7; D remains ambiguous. This CDR3 has 13 residues. The germline V and J ends were trimmed by 2 bases and 4 bases, with 9 bases remaining between them. CDR1 and CDR2 from the germline V gene are MNHEY and SVGAGI. This CDR3 is CASSYGVGYEQYF. In DNA, the CDR3 is TGTGCCAGCAGTTACGGCGTAGGGTACGAGCAGTACTTC.

V usage is TRBV6-5 and J usage is TRBJ2-3; 10 bases are shared with TRBD2. The CDR3 is 14 residues long. J lost 5 bases, V lost 1 base, and 0 bases had no gene match. CDR1 is MNHEY and CDR2 is SVGAGI in the germline V gene. The CDR3 sequence is CASSYLAGGDTQYF. Written as DNA, the CDR3 is TGTGCCAGCAGTTACTTAGCGGGAGGAGATACGCAGTATTTT.

This chain joins TRBV4-1 and TRBJ1-3, with a weak D call TRBD1 (5 bases). The germline V gene encodes CDR1 MGHRA and CDR2 YSYEKL. Trimming left V 3 bases short and J 0 bases short, with 9 bases between. CDR3 length: 15 residues. The CDR3 DNA is TGCGCCAGCAGCCAGGTCAGGGTCTCTGGAAACACCATATATTTT. Its protein is CASSQVRVSGNTIYF.

This clone was detected once. V usage is TRBV28 and J usage is TRBJ2-3; 10 bases are shared with TRBD2. The CDR3 spans 20 residues. CDR1 is MDHEN, CDR2 SYDVKM, per germline. J lost 5 bases, V lost 6 bases, and 23 bases had no gene match. CDR3 DNA sequence: TGTGCCAGCAGCCTCATCATCAGGGGGCTAGCGGGAGTTTTCAAAGATACGCAGTATTTT. As protein: CASSLIIRGLAGVFKDTQYF. The variable domain in full, completed from reference TRBV28 and TRBJ2-3, reads DVKVTQSSRYLVKRTGEKVFLECVQDMDHENMFWYRQDPGLGLRLIYFSYDVKMKEKGDIPEGYSVSREKKERFSLILESASTNQTSMYLCASSLIIRGLAGVFKDTQYFGPGTRLTVL.